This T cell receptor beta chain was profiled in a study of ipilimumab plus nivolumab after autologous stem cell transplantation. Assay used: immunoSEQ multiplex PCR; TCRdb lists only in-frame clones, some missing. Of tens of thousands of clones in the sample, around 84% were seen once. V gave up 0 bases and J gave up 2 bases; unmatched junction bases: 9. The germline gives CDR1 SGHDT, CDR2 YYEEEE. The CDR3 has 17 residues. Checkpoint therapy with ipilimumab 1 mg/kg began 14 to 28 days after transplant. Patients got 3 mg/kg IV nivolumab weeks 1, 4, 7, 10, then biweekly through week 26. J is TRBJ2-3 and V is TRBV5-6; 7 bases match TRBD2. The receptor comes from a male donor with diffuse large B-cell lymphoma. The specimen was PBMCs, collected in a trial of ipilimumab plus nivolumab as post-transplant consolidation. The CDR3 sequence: CASSLAGGRAATDTQYF. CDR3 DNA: TGTGCCAGCAGCTTGGCCGGTGGGAGGGCGGCCACAGATACGCAGTATTTT.